This T cell receptor beta chain comes out of a study of T-cell reconstitution after alpha-beta-depleted transplantation in children. Preparation of the TCRbeta library involved a method that used unique molecular identifiers. TCRdb re-derived calls from the PCR reads in MiXCR, one entry per CDR3 protein. The data contain approximately 800,000 distinct CDR3 sequences, about 16% of them singletons. With 4 bases removed from V and 1 base from J, the gap between germline ends came to 15 bases. The CDR3 is made up of 15 amino acids. CDR1 is SGDLS, CDR2 YYNGEE, per germline. Source: PBMCs, mostly from graft donor cells, taken 360 days after TCRalphabeta/CD19-depleted stem cell transplant. This sequence was found in a male patient younger than 18 who had a stem cell transplant for acute lymphoblastic leukemia, so the T cells may come from the graft donor. The rearrangement joins TRBV9 to TRBJ2-7; no clear D. CDR3 nucleotides: TGTGCCAGCAGCCCGGTGGCGTGGAGATCCTACGAGCAGTACTTC. It yields the protein CASSPVAWRSYEQYF. Full variable domain (outside the CDR3, taken from reference TRBV9 and TRBJ2-7): DSGVTQTPKHLITATGQRVTLRCSPRSGDLSVYWYQQSLDQGLQFLIQYYNGEERAKGNILERFSAQQFPDLHSELNLSSLELGDSALYFCASSPVAWRSYEQYFGPGTRLTVT.